This TCR beta chain was sequenced for a study of radiation and T cells in renal cell carcinoma. Assay used: immunoSEQ multiplex PCR; TCRdb lists only in-frame clones, some missing. This table holds 150,000 or so clones, around 78% found once. This CDR3 has 14 amino acids. Indicated time point: baseline pretreatment blood. Specified treatment: 15 Gy SBRT to primary tumor, nephrectomy 4 weeks later. This TCR derives from a woman in her forties or fifties with renal cell carcinoma. This sample comprised blood, obtained from a patient whose treatment included radiotherapy and nephrectomy. V gene TRBV21-1 combines with J gene TRBJ2-7. TRBV21-1 represents a pseudogene. This CDR3 is CASPGTDVSYEQYF. CDR3 sequence (DNA): TGTGCCAGCCCCGGGACGGACGTCTCCTACGAGCAGTACTTC.